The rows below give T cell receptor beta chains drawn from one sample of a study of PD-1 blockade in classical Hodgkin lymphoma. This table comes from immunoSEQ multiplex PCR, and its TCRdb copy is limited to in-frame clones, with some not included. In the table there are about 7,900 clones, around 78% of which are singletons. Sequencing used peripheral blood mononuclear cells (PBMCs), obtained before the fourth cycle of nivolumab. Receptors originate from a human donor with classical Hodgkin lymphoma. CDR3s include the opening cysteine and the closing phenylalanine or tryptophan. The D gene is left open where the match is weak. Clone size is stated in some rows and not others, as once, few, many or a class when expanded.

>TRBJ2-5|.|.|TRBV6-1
CASRKSWGFAETQYF
TGTGCCAGCAGGAAAAGCTGGGGGTTTGCTGAGACCCAGTACTTC
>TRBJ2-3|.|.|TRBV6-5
CASSYLSGGTDTQYF
TGTGCCAGCAGTTACCTCTCCGGCGGCACAGATACGCAGTATTTT
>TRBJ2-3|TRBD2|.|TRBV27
CASSPRVWGRVGTDTQYF
TGTGCCAGCAGTCCCCGAGTTTGGGGGAGGGTCGGCACAGATACGCAGTATTTT
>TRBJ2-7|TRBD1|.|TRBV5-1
CASSLTGFSYEQYF
TGCGCCAGCAGCCTGACAGGGTTCTCCTACGAGCAGTACTTC
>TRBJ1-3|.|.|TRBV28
CASSDSNSGNTIYF
TGTGCCAGCAGCGACAGTAACTCTGGAAACACCATATATTTT
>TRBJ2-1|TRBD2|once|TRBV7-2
CASSPPGLAYNEQFF
TGTGCCAGCAGCCCACCGGGACTAGCCTACAATGAGCAGTTCTTC
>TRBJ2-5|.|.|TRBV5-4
CASSLSAGETQYF
TGTGCCAGCAGCTTGTCGGCTGGAGAGACCCAGTACTTC
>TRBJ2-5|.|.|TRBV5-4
CASSWPGETQYF
TGTGCCAGCAGCTGGCCGGGTGAGACCCAGTACTTC
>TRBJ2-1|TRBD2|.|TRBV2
CASSEATGLAELSSYNEQFF
TGTGCCAGCAGTGAAGCAACGGGACTAGCGGAACTCAGCTCCTACAATGAGCAGTTCTTC
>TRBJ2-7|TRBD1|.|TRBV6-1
CASSERDRGLYEQYF
TGTGCCAGCAGTGAAAGGGACAGGGGGCTCTACGAGCAGTACTTC
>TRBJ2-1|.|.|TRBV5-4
CASSLWDDNEQFF
TGTGCCAGCAGCTTGTGGGACGACAATGAGCAGTTCTTC
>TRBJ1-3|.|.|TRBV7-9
CASSSRSNSGNTIYF
TGTGCCAGCAGCTCGCGGTCCAACTCTGGAAACACCATATATTTT
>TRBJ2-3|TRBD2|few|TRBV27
CASSFGAASGPSTDTQYF
TGTGCCAGCAGTTTCGGGGCTGCTAGCGGGCCTAGCACAGATACGCAGTATTTT
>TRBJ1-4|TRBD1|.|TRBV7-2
CASSYNRGNEKLFF
TGTGCCAGCAGCTATAACAGGGGCAATGAAAAACTGTTTTTT
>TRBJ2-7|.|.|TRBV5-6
CASSTDEAYEQYF
TGTGCCAGCAGCACGGACGAGGCCTACGAGCAGTACTTC
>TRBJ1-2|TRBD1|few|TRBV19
CASSIEGQGQGGYTF
TGTGCCAGTAGTATAGAGGGACAGGGTCAGGGAGGCTACACCTTC
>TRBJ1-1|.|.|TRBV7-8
CASSLDSRQGEAFF
TGTGCCAGCAGCTTAGATAGTCGGCAGGGAGAAGCTTTCTTT
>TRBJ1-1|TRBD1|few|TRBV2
CASREDREDTEAFF
TGTGCCAGCAGAGAGGACAGGGAGGACACTGAAGCTTTCTTT
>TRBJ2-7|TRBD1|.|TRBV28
CASSWGTGVSYEQYF
TGTGCCAGCAGTTGGGGGACAGGGGTCTCCTACGAGCAGTACTTC
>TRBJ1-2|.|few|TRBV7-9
CASSLAIGPTNYGYTF
TGTGCCAGCAGCTTAGCGATCGGGCCCACTAACTATGGCTACACCTTC
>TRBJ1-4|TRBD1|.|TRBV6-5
CASRARTGSEKLFF
TGTGCCAGCAGAGCCCGGACAGGGAGTGAAAAACTGTTTTTT
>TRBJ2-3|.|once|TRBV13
CASRLDPTDTQYF
TGTGCCAGCCGACTTGATCCCACAGATACGCAGTATTTT
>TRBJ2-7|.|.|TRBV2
CASTPTGPHEQYF
TGTGCCAGCACCCCGACAGGTCCCCACGAGCAGTACTTC
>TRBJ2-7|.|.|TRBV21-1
CASSKAFQYEQYF
TGTGCCAGCAGCAAAGCCTTTCAATACGAGCAGTACTTC
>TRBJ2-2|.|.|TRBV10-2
CASSLGPAKSNTGELFF
TGCGCCAGCAGTTTAGGGCCGGCCAAATCGAACACCGGGGAGCTGTTTTTT
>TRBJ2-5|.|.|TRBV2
CASRGDGETQYF
TGTGCCAGCAGGGGGGACGGAGAGACCCAGTACTTC
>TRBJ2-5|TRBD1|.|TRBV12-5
CASARQGSETQYF
TGTGCTAGTGCCCGACAGGGGTCAGAGACCCAGTACTTC
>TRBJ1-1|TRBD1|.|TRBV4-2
CASSPQGWSEAFF
TGTGCCAGCAGCCCACAGGGGTGGTCTGAAGCTTTCTTT
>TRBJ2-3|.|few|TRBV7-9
CASSLTDFTDTQYF
TGTGCCAGCAGCTTGACAGACTTCACAGATACGCAGTATTTT
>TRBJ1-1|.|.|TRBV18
CASSPTNSRNTEAFF
TGTGCCAGCTCACCTACTAACTCAAGAAACACTGAAGCTTTCTTT
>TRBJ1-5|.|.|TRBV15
CATSGGVYGNQPQHF
TGTGCCACCAGCGGGGGTGTTTACGGCAATCAGCCCCAGCATTTT
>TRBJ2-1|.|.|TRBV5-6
CASSLDGVTGVSYNEQFF
TGTGCCAGCAGCTTAGATGGCGTGACGGGGGTCTCCTACAATGAGCAGTTCTTC
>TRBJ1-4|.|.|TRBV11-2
CASSLMGLEKLFF
TGTGCCAGCAGCTTAATGGGGCTTGAAAAACTGTTTTTT
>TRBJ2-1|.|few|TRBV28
CASSQHKSGPRDNEQFF
TGTGCCAGCAGTCAACACAAAAGCGGGCCCAGGGACAATGAGCAGTTCTTC
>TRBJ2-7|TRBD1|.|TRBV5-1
CATRQGASYEQYF
TGCGCCACAAGACAGGGAGCCTCCTACGAGCAGTACTTC
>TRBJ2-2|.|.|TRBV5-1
CASSSRTGGVPGELFF
TGCGCCAGCAGCTCCCGGACAGGCGGGGTTCCCGGGGAGCTGTTTTTT
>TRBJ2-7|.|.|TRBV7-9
CASSPWGSYEQYF
TGTGCCAGCAGCCCATGGGGAAGCTACGAGCAGTACTTC
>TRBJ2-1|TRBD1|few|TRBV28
CASSLGTAYNEQFF
TGTGCCAGCAGTTTAGGGACAGCCTACAATGAGCAGTTCTTC
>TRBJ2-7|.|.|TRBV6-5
CASTPTFGGFYEQYF
TGTGCCAGCACTCCTACCTTTGGGGGGTTCTACGAGCAGTACTTC
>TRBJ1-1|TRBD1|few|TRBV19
CASSIAGTVVDTEAFF
TGTGCCAGTAGTATAGCCGGGACAGTCGTCGACACTGAAGCTTTCTTT
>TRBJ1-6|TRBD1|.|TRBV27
CASSQPQGAVASPLHF
TGTGCCAGCAGTCAGCCCCAGGGGGCGGTCGCTTCACCCCTCCACTTT
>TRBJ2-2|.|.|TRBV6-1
CASSPGAGELFF
TGTGCCAGCAGTCCGGGGGCCGGGGAGCTGTTTTTT
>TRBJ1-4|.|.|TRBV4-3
CASSQDGGLTNEKLFF
TGCGCCAGCAGCCAAGACGGGGGGCTAACTAATGAAAAACTGTTTTTT
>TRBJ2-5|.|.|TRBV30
CAWSVSKETQYF
TGTGCCTGGAGTGTTTCGAAAGAGACCCAGTACTTC
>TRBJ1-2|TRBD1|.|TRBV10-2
CASSQDRRGYGYTF
TGCGCCAGCAGTCAGGACAGGAGGGGCTATGGCTACACCTTC
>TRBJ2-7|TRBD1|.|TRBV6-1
CASSEVQGINEQYF
TGTGCCAGCAGTGAAGTACAGGGGATCAACGAGCAGTACTTC
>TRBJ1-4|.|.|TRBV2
CASSRTRVDEKLFF
TGTGCCAGCAGCAGGACACGGGTTGATGAAAAACTGTTTTTT
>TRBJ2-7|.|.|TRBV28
CASSPPQGAGVEQYF
TGTGCCAGCAGTCCCCCGCAGGGGGCGGGGGTAGAGCAGTACTTC
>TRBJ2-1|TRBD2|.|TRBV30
CAWSRLAGGPGNEQFF
TGTGCCTGGAGTCGACTAGCGGGAGGGCCGGGGAATGAGCAGTTCTTC
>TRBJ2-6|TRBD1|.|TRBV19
CASSIRAGGSGANVLTF
TGTGCCAGTAGTATTAGGGCAGGGGGTTCTGGGGCCAACGTCCTGACTTTC